These 5 T cell receptor beta chains originate from one sample sequenced in a study of Ad26.COV2.S vaccination and SARS-CoV-2 variants. This sample's treatment: 15 to 20 received Ad26.COV2.S at low or high dose, single or two shots; about 5 received placebo; per-sample allocation not given. Following the first vaccine or placebo injection, samples were taken on day 63. Clones were sequenced by immunoSEQ multiplex PCR, and TCRdb holds only the in-frame ones, with some missing. The repertoire holds hundreds of thousands of clones, with more than 70% as singletons. Source: peripheral blood, taken in a trial of Ad26.COV2.S vaccine versus placebo. The receptors were sampled from a person between 18 and 60 years old who received the Ad26.COV2.S COVID-19 vaccine or a placebo.

The rearrangement links TRBV11-2 to TRBJ2-3; TRBD1 is a possible D gene (5 bases). The CDR3 extends over 15 amino acids. Germline V gene sequence: CDR1 SGHAT, CDR2 FQNNGV. Deletions cut 5 bases from V and 2 bases from J, with 14 bases between. CDR3 residues: CASSQTTAHTDTQYF. The CDR3 DNA is TGTGCCAGCAGCCAAACGACAGCGCACACAGATACGCAGTATTTT.

About this clone: The sample contains more than one DNA sequence encoding this CDR3. This chain uses TRBV6-5 with TRBJ2-7; D is uncertain. The CDR3 runs 11 residues. Germline V CDR1 and CDR2: MNHEY, SVGAGI. The germline V and J ends were trimmed by 6 bases and 3 bases, with 6 bases remaining between them. CDR3 bases: TGTGCCAGCAGCCAGAACTACGAGCAGTACTTC. As protein: CASSQNYEQYF.

The chain couples TRBV7-2 to TRBJ2-3; 8 bases align to TRBD2. The CDR3 is 16 residues long. The V segment lost 3 bases and the J segment 5 bases; nucleotides outside the gene matches: 10. Germline loops: CDR1 SGHTA, CDR2 FQGNSA. The CDR3 loop reads CASSFHGGATGDTQYF. CDR3 bases: TGTGCCAGCAGCTTCCACGGGGGGGCCACGGGAGATACGCAGTATTTT.

This clone has a count of ten or more. The chain joins TRBV7-6 to TRBJ1-1; D unresolved. CDR3 length equals 14 residues. V lost 0 bases and J 4 bases, leaving 9 bases between the germline ends. Germline CDR1 reads SGHVS; CDR2 reads FNYEAQ. The CDR3 sequence is CASSLAGQITEAFF. CDR3 coding DNA: TGTGCCAGCAGCTTAGCGGGTCAGATCACTGAAGCTTTCTTT.

The chain recombines TRBV6-5 with TRBJ1-2, with TRBD1 matching 7 bases. The CDR3 runs 14 residues. Germline CDR1 reads MNHEY; CDR2 reads SVGAGI. Trimming removed 8 bases from V and 0 bases from J; junction bases left unmatched: 6. In DNA form, the CDR3 reads TGTGCCAGCTGTTCCGGGACAGCTAACTATGGCTACACCTTC. It translates to CASCSGTANYGYTF.